The 5 T cell receptor beta chains listed next were all sequenced from one sample in a study of blood T cell repertoires in COVID-19. The protocol was immunoSEQ multiplex PCR, while the TCRdb copy is restricted to in-frame clones and leaves out a portion. The table includes about 200,000 clones, approximately 80% detected once. Source material: PBMCs or T cells enriched from blood (not recorded which). These receptors originate from a man aged 35-49 years who had recovered from COVID-19.

The chain has TRBV4-2 and TRBJ2-5, with 8 bases matching TRBD2. Germline trimming cut 3 bases from V and 5 bases from J; bases unmatched to any gene: 20. CDR1 LGHNA and CDR2 YNFKEQ come from the germline V gene. The CDR3 totals 19 residues. The DNA for the CDR3 is TGTGCCAGCAGCCACGGCGGAGGGGGAGCGGGAGCGTCCCAGGAGACCCAGTACTTC. Residues: CASSHGGGGAGASQETQYF.

The gene calls are TRBV7-9 and TRBJ1-2, with 10 positions matching TRBD1. The germline V gene has CDR1 SEHNR and CDR2 FQNEAQ (reference sequence). V shed 6 bases and J 1 base; nucleotides not matched to a gene: 11. The CDR3 consists of 17 residues. CDR3 residues: CASRSGQGEIINYGYTF. CDR3 DNA sequence: TGTGCCAGCAGATCCGGACAGGGGGAGATAATTAACTATGGCTACACCTTC. Full variable domain (remainder filled in from reference TRBV7-9 and TRBJ1-2): DTGVSQNPRHKITKRGQNVTFRCDPISEHNRLYWYRQTLGQGPEFLTYFQNEAQLEKSRLLSDRFSAERPKGSFSTLEIQRTEQGDSAMYLCASRSGQGEIINYGYTFGSGTRLTVV.

The chain is built from TRBV25-1 and TRBJ1-2; 10 bases are a match to TRBD1. This CDR3 contains 14 residues. The V and J ends lost 1 base and 6 bases, in that order; junction bases with no gene match: 2. In germline, CDR1 is MGHDK, CDR2 SYGVNS. Here the CDR3 DNA reads TGTGCCAGCAGTGAATTGGGGACAGGGGATGGCTACACCTTC. It translates to CASSELGTGDGYTF.

The J gene is TRBJ2-3, the V gene TRBV5-8; tentative D call: TRBD1 (5 bases). V gave up 4 bases and J gave up 1 base, with 13 bases separating them. This CDR3 has 15 amino acids. Germline loops: CDR1 SGHTS, CDR2 YDEGEE. The CDR3 DNA follows: TGTGCCAGCAGCCGTCGACAGCAACGCACAGATACGCAGTATTTT. It encodes CASSRRQQRTDTQYF.

In DNA form, the CDR3 reads TGTGCCAGCAGTTTGGCGGTACTCGGCGAGCAGTACGTC. Translating gives CASSLAVLGEQYV. The V call is TRBV12-3 or TRBV12-4, the J call TRBJ2-7, with D uncertain. V was cut by 3 bases and J by 6 bases, with 12 bases left in between. This CDR3 is built from 13 residues.